This T cell receptor (beta chain) was documented in a study of HIV-infected patients and healthy controls. cDNA was made from about 480 ng RNA using alpha and beta constant primers. Separate chain-specific third strand synthesis with multiplexing indices produced the alpha and beta libraries. One primer pair amplified all rearrangements per chain; each cDNA got molecular barcodes. TCRdb recomputed calls from the 5' RACE reads with MiXCR, one row per CDR3 protein. The table lists over 10,000 distinct CDR3 sequences, about 11% of them singletons. Study conclusions and caveats: HIV+ repertoires were severely depleted of MAIT alpha-chain CDR3s, unlike healthy controls. When repertoires were size-matched, rare events in HIV-infected data became overweighted. Significantly higher mean Gini indices appeared in HIV-infected repertoires, possibly reflecting oligoclonality.

No cell fractionation was done, so the repertoire covers all unsorted peripheral blood T cells. This clonotype is deemed medium-sized. Its antigen is still unknown. The clonotype comes from an adult in good health. The sample comprised blood.

CDR3 nucleotides: TGCGCCAGCAGCTGGGGGACTACCACAGATACGCAGTATTTT. This translates into CASSWGTTTDTQYF. The chain employs TRBV5-1 and TRBJ2-3, with 7 nucleotides matching TRBD2. The V segment lost 3 bases and the J segment 2 bases; nucleotides outside the gene matches: 3. Germline-derived CDR1 and CDR2 are SGHRS and YFSETQ. The CDR3 has 14 amino acids.